This T cell receptor beta chain appears in the sequencing data of a study of shared clonotypes between healthy human individuals. Profiling relied on immunoSEQ multiplex PCR, and the TCRdb table lists in-frame clones only, not all of them. The sample lists 470,000 or so clones; roughly 80% were seen once. Germline V gives CDR1 SQVTM, CDR2 ANQGSEA. The CDR3 totals 14 residues. V was pared by 5 bases and J by 6 bases, with 8 bases of the junction left unmatched. This TCR was sampled from a middle-aged woman in good health. Some clones in this sample may be carry-over from other donors' samples. Source material: PBMCs. V is TRBV29-1 and J is TRBJ2-3; TRBD2 agrees at 10 bases. In nucleotides, the CDR3 is TGCAGCGTTCAACTAGCGGGGAGCCCCGATACGCAGTATTTT. Protein sequence: CSVQLAGSPDTQYF.